A selection of T cell receptor beta chains follows, all from one sample in a study of breast tumors, draining lymph nodes, adjacent tissues. TCRdb called the multiplex PCR reads again in MiXCR, with one record for every CDR3 protein. The table lists under 350,000 distinct CDR3 sequences, about 30% of them singletons. Sequencing was done on a sample of axillary lymph node tissue. These receptors were obtained from a female donor with breast cancer. Some clones in this sample may be carry-over from other donors' samples. CDR3s leave out the opening cysteine and the closing phenylalanine or tryptophan. Rows give clone size only sometimes, using once, few, many, or a class for an expanded clone.

clone_size	v_call	j_call	cdr3_aa
many	TRBV12-3/TRBV12-4	TRBJ2-3	ASSKGTSGSTDTQY
many	TRBV19	TRBJ1-5	ASSTGTVRDQPQH
many	TRBV19	TRBJ2-7	ASSIDGTGEHEQY
many	TRBV7-9	TRBJ1-2	ASSLVSTGVSLWGYT
many	TRBV15	TRBJ2-1	ATSRDNYRGISYNEQF
.	TRBV11-2	TRBJ2-5	ASSSVTGGGETQY
once	TRBV7-9	TRBJ1-2	ASSLASGGGARGYT
many	TRBV9	TRBJ2-1	ASSVQATNNEQF
once	TRBV9	TRBJ2-3	ASSVTTGVTDTQY
many	TRBV20-1	TRBJ2-3	SARDTRKDTDTQY
.	TRBV10-3	TRBJ2-2	AISSSDLNTGELF
many	TRBV25-1	TRBJ1-2	ASSQNTVAENYGYT
.	TRBV7-2	TRBJ1-1	ASSSGSGNTEAF
few	TRBV6-5	TRBJ1-5	ASRNSGQNNQPQH
many	TRBV4-3	TRBJ2-3	ASSQVWAGGGTDTQY
.	TRBV25-1	TRBJ2-3	ASSEFSEDLGRSDTQY
many	TRBV11-2	TRBJ2-6	ASSPRARGVGANVLT
.	TRBV11-3	TRBJ1-1	ASSLTGGNGGEAF
.	TRBV7-4	TRBJ2-2	ASSWGGATGELF
once	TRBV19	TRBJ1-4	ASGGTGINEKPF
.	TRBV2	TRBJ2-1	ASSESIGQFYNEQF
many	TRBV4-2	TRBJ2-7	ASSRAAEVGYEQY
many	TRBV5-1	TRBJ2-2	ASSSRTSGSGTGELF
many	TRBV9	TRBJ1-2	ASSVGTWRDGYT
many	TRBV19	TRBJ2-3	ASSTSGRDTQY
few	TRBV12-3/TRBV12-4	TRBJ1-1	ASSLRGIEAF
many	TRBV20-1	TRBJ2-5	SARLRRPRETQY
.	TRBV19	TRBJ1-1	ASSKEGVEAF
.	TRBV30	TRBJ2-7	AWSRPSSGYEQY
many	TRBV12-3/TRBV12-4	TRBJ2-5	ASSRGAGETQY
many	TRBV19	TRBJ2-3	ASRIADTQY
.	TRBV29-1	TRBJ1-1	SVLVMPGQGGAF
many	TRBV20-1	TRBJ2-2	SARTGGAITGELF
many	TRBV20-1	TRBJ2-1	SAGTSGYNEQF
many	TRBV7-9	TRBJ2-2	ASSLTRTSGRQGGELF
.	TRBV28	TRBJ1-5	ASSLRVGQPQH
.	TRBV7-3	TRBJ1-1	ASSPAPRGTEAF
.	TRBV20-1	TRBJ1-6	SAETGPSPLH
many	TRBV6-1	TRBJ2-5	ASSEDRGKGETQY
.	TRBV5-5	TRBJ2-3	ASSITGTSGESTDTQY
many	TRBV19	TRBJ2-7	ASSPSGGIYEQY
few	TRBV28	TRBJ1-4	ASTLAGTGDEKLF
many	TRBV20-1	TRBJ1-3	SARVVAPGNTIY
many	TRBV2	TRBJ2-5	ASSDNRQETQY
few	TRBV3-1	TRBJ2-2	ASSLSGTGGTGELF